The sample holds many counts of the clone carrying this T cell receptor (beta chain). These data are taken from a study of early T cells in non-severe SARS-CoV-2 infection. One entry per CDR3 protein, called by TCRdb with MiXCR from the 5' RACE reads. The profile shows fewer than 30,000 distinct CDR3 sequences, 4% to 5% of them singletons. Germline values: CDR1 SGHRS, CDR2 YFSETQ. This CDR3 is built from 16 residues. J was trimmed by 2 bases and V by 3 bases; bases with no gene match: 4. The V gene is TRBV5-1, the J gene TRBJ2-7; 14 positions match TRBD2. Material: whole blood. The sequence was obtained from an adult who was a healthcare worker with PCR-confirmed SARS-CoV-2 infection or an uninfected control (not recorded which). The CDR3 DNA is TGCGCCAGCAGCTGGGGACTAGCGGGAGAAACCTACGAGCAGTACTTC. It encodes CASSWGLAGETYEQYF. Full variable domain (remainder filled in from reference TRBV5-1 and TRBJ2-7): KAGVTQTPRYLIKTRGQQVTLSCSPISGHRSVSWYQQTPGQGLQFLFEYFSETQRNKGNFPGRFSGRQFSNSRSEMNVSTLELGDSALYLCASSWGLAGETYEQYFGPGTRLTVT.